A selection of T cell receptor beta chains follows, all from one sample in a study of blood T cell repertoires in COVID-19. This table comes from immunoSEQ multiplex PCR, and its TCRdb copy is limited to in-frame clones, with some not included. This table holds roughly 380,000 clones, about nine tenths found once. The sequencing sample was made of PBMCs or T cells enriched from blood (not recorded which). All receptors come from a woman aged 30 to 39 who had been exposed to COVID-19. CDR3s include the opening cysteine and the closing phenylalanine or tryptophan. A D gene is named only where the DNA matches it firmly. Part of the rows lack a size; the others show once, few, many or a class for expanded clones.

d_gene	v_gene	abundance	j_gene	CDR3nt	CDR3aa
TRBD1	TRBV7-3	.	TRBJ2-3	TGTGCCAGCAGCGCCACAGGGGGCGCAGATACGCAGTATTTT	CASSATGGADTQYF
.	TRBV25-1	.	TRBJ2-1	TGTGCCAGCAGTGAAGCGATTAATGAGCAGTTCTTC	CASSEAINEQFF
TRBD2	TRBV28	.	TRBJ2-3	TGTGCCAGCAGTTTCCTCCGGACTAGCGGGAGGTGGACAGATACGCAGTATTTT	CASSFLRTSGRWTDTQYF
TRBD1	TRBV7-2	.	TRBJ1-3	TGTGCCAGCAGCACCTGGGGGACAGGAGTCTCTGGAAACACCATATATTTT	CASSTWGTGVSGNTIYF
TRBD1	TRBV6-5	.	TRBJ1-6	TGTGCCAGCAGTATGGGGACAGGGATGTCACCCCTCCACTTT	CASSMGTGMSPLHF
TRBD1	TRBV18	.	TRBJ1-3	TGTGCCAGCTCACCACAGAGAACCGGGACAGGGGCTGGAAACACCATATATTTT	CASSPQRTGTGAGNTIYF
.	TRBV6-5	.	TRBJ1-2	TGTGCCAGCAGTATCCGGCCGGGGGGGGCGTATGGCTACACCTTC	CASSIRPGGAYGYTF
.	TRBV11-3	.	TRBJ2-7	TGTGCCAGCAGCGCAAGACAGGACCTCCACTACGAGCAGTACTTC	CASSARQDLHYEQYF
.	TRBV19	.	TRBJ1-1	TGTGCCAGTAAACCCGGGATCTCCTCTTTGAAAGCTTTCTTT	CASKPGISSLKAFF
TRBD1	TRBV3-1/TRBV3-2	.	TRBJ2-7	TGTGCCAGCAGCTCCGGGACAGGGCCTTACGAGCAGTACTTC	CASSSGTGPYEQYF
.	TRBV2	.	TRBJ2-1	TGTGCCAGCAGAAGGGGAGCGGACAGCTCCTACAATGAGCAGTTCTTC	CASRRGADSSYNEQFF
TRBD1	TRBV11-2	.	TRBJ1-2	TGTGCCAGCAGCAGCCGGGACAGGGGGAACTATGGCTACACCTTC	CASSSRDRGNYGYTF
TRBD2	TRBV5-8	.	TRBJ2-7	TGTGCCAGCAGCTTGCTAGCGGGGAGCTACGAGCAGTACTTC	CASSLLAGSYEQYF
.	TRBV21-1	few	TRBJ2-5	TGTGCCAGCAGCAAAGGAATAGGCAGGGGGCTGGAGACCCAGTACTTC	CASSKGIGRGLETQYF
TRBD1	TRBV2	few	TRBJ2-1	TGTGCCAGCAGAGAGCGACAGGGGATTGACAATGAGCAGTTCTTC	CASRERQGIDNEQFF
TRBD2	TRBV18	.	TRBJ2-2	TGTGCCAGCTCATCTACCTCTAGCGGCCAGACCCCCGGGGAGCTGTTTTTT	CASSSTSSGQTPGELFF
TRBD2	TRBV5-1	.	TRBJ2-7	TGCGCCAGCAGCTTGACTAGCGACAGCGAGCAGTACTTC	CASSLTSDSEQYF
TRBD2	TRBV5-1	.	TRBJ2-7	TGCGCCAGCAGCCGAACTAGCGGGAGGGTCCACGAGCAGTACTTC	CASSRTSGRVHEQYF
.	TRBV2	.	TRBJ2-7	TGTGCCAGCAGTTTTTCCCGGGGAGGATACGAGCAGTACTTC	CASSFSRGGYEQYF
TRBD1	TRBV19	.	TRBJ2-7	TGTGCCAGTAGGGGAGACAGGGGGGAGCAGTACTTC	CASRGDRGEQYF
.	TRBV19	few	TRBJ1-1	TGTGCCAGTAGTGTGCAGGGCGTGAACACTGAAGCTTTCTTT	CASSVQGVNTEAFF
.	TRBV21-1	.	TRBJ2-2	TGTGCCAGCAGCGTCCGGGACAGGGATGTCGCCGGGGAGCTGTTTTTT	CASSVRDRDVAGELFF
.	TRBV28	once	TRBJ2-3	TGTGCCAGCAGCACAGACGGACAGTTCTGGGATACGCAGTATTTT	CASSTDGQFWDTQYF
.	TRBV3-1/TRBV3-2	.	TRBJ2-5	TGTGCCAGCAGCCTGGGTTTGAGGGCGGAAGAGACCCAGTACTTC	CASSLGLRAEETQYF
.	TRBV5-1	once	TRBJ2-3	TGCGCCAGCAGCTTGGCTAGCCTCACCCTCACAGATACGCAGTATTTT	CASSLASLTLTDTQYF
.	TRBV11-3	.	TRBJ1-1	TGTGCCAGCAGCCCTGCGGGGGTAAACACTGAAGCTTTCTTT	CASSPAGVNTEAFF
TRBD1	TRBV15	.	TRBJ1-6	TGTGCCACCAGCAGAGACACGACAGGGGGCAACTCACCCCTCCACTTT	CATSRDTTGGNSPLHF
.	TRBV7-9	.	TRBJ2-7	TGTGCCAGCAGCTTTTTCGGCGAGCAGTACTTC	CASSFFGEQYF
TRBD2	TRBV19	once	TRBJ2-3	TGTGCCAGTAGTACCCAGGACAGGGCCACCCTAGCGGGAGTATCAGATACGCAGTATTTT	CASSTQDRATLAGVSDTQYF